The rows below give T cell receptor beta chains drawn from one sample of a study of post-analysis software for immune sequencing data. TCRdb independently ran MiXCR on the PCR reads; one entry per CDR3 protein. The sample records approximately 160,000 distinct CDR3 sequences, 25% to 35% being singletons. Sequencing was performed on blood. The receptor set was obtained from a girl between 5 and 17 years old with multiple sclerosis. The CDR3 runs from the conserved cysteine through the conserved F or W. Each record gives: J gene, clone size, D gene, V gene, CDR3 protein, CDR3 DNA. A D gene is named only where the DNA matches it firmly. Size is stated for part of the rows, as once, few or many counts, or as a class when the clone is expanded.

TRBJ2-1	few	NA	TRBV7-9	CASSPNPGYNEQFF	TGTGCCAGCAGCCCTAACCCAGGGTACAATGAGCAGTTCTTC
TRBJ2-7	few	TRBD2	TRBV2	CASWRTSGTKEQYF	TGTGCCAGCTGGAGGACTAGCGGGACTAAGGAGCAGTACTTC
TRBJ1-5	many	NA	TRBV4-1	CASSPLVRVGQPQHF	TGCGCCAGCAGCCCCCTGGTAAGAGTTGGTCAGCCCCAGCATTTT
TRBJ2-7	few	NA	TRBV4-1	CASSQAPHYEQYF	TGCGCCAGCAGCCAGGCTCCCCACTACGAGCAGTACTTC
TRBJ1-2	few	NA	TRBV29-1	CSVGGNYGYTF	TGCAGCGTTGGAGGAAACTATGGCTACACCTTC
TRBJ2-5	NA	TRBD1	TRBV5-6	CASKQGADQETQYF	TGTGCCAGCAAACAGGGGGCCGATCAAGAGACCCAGTACTTC
TRBJ2-7	many	NA	TRBV7-8	CASSLVTYEQYF	TGTGCCAGCAGCTTAGTGACCTACGAGCAGTACTTC
TRBJ2-3	NA	NA	TRBV29-1	CSVESERAGDTQYF	TGCAGCGTTGAAAGCGAGAGGGCCGGAGATACGCAGTATTTT
TRBJ1-2	few	NA	TRBV5-6	CASSLVGTRPGYTF	TGTGCCAGCAGCTTGGTGGGAACGCGACCCGGCTACACCTTC
TRBJ1-2	few	NA	TRBV10-3	CAISETNYGYTF	TGTGCCATCAGTGAAACTAACTATGGCTACACCTTC
TRBJ1-5	once	NA	TRBV24-1	CATSDSSGQARIYSNQPQHF	TGTGCCACCAGTGATTCCTCAGGGCAAGCCAGAATATATAGCAATCAGCCCCAGCATTTT
TRBJ2-3	NA	TRBD2	TRBV6-5	CASSYSKAGAVGDTQYF	TGTGCCAGCAGTTACTCGAAGGCGGGAGCCGTGGGTGATACGCAGTATTTT
TRBJ2-1	few	TRBD2	TRBV6-1	CASSELTSGTFEQFF	TGTGCCAGCAGTGAATTAACTAGCGGGACCTTTGAGCAGTTCTTC
TRBJ1-2	many	NA	TRBV29-1	CSVEQGNYGYTF	TGCAGCGTTGAACAGGGTAACTATGGCTACACCTTC
TRBJ2-7	NA	TRBD2	TRBV7-2	CARSLVGTSGSYEQYF	TGTGCCAGGAGCTTAGTCGGGACTAGCGGATCCTACGAGCAGTACTTC
TRBJ2-7	few	NA	TRBV2	CASSASEGLRKQYF	TGTGCCAGCAGTGCCTCCGAGGGGCTGCGAAAGCAGTACTTC
TRBJ2-7	many	TRBD2	TRBV5-1	CASSPSGRALYEQYF	TGCGCCAGCAGCCCATCCGGGAGGGCCCTCTACGAGCAGTACTTC
TRBJ1-1	NA	NA	TRBV5-1	CASSLRAPDAEAFF	TGCGCCAGCAGCTTGAGGGCACCGGACGCTGAAGCTTTCTTT
TRBJ1-2	many	NA	TRBV20-1	CSARFRNGYTF	TGCAGTGCTCGTTTCCGGAATGGCTACACCTTC
TRBJ2-3	many	NA	TRBV18	CASSPLSDLGDTQYF	TGTGCCAGCTCACCACTGTCAGACTTGGGAGATACGCAGTATTTT
TRBJ2-7	NA	NA	TRBV18	CASSPPGGRYEQYF	TGTGCCAGCTCACCACCCGGGGGCCGATACGAGCAGTACTTC
TRBJ2-1	many	TRBD2	TRBV7-6	CASSSGRATNEQFF	TGTGCCAGCAGCTCCGGGAGGGCCACGAATGAGCAGTTCTTC
TRBJ1-5	few	TRBD1	TRBV5-8	CASSSDTGAITYSSQPQHF	TGTGCCAGCAGCTCGGACACAGGGGCGATCACCTATTCTTCTCAGCCCCAGCATTTT
TRBJ2-1	many	NA	TRBV18	CASSPSRENEQFF	TGTGCCAGCTCACCAAGTAGAGAGAATGAGCAGTTCTTC
TRBJ1-1	NA	TRBD1	TRBV7-9	CASSSQQGAGTEAFF	TGTGCCAGCAGCTCTCAACAGGGGGCAGGCACTGAAGCTTTCTTT
TRBJ2-7	few	NA	TRBV6-2/TRBV6-3	CASSWAGGFDEQYF	TGTGCCAGCAGTTGGGCGGGTGGGTTCGACGAGCAGTACTTC
TRBJ2-3	many	NA	TRBV7-3	CASSLLALGGPDTQYF	TGTGCCAGCAGCTTATTGGCATTGGGGGGCCCAGATACGCAGTATTTT
TRBJ2-1	few	NA	TRBV5-6	CASSRQGGSYNEQFF	TGTGCCAGCAGTCGTCAGGGCGGCTCCTACAATGAGCAGTTCTTC
TRBJ2-2	few	NA	TRBV7-6	CASSLTPGTGELFF	TGTGCCAGCAGCTTAACTCCGGGCACCGGGGAGCTGTTTTTT
TRBJ1-2	NA	NA	TRBV20-1	CSARPGERFYGYTF	TGCAGTGCGCGCCCAGGGGAGCGATTCTATGGCTACACCTTC
TRBJ2-7	few	NA	TRBV30	CAWRAPPSDEQYF	TGTGCCTGGAGGGCCCCCCCAAGCGACGAGCAGTACTTC
TRBJ2-2	few	NA	TRBV3-1	CASSRIGTGELFF	TGTGCCAGCAGCCGGATTGGCACCGGGGAGCTGTTTTTT
TRBJ2-3	many	NA	TRBV5-1	CASSLRDRTDTQYF	TGCGCCAGCAGCTTGCGGGACCGCACAGATACGCAGTATTTT
TRBJ1-5	few	NA	TRBV28	CASSLGGKPQHF	TGTGCCAGCAGTTTAGGGGGAAAGCCCCAGCATTTT
TRBJ1-1	NA	NA	TRBV5-1	CASSLVTGNTEAFF	TGCGCCAGCAGCCTTGTCACAGGGAACACTGAAGCTTTCTTT
TRBJ2-1	NA	TRBD2	TRBV7-9	CASSTTLSGRAYNEQFF	TGTGCCAGCAGCACGACCCTTAGCGGGAGGGCCTACAATGAGCAGTTCTTC
TRBJ2-6	NA	TRBD1	TRBV25-1	CASSESSVGLGQGTSGANVLTF	TGTGCCAGCAGTGAATCTTCGGTGGGGTTGGGACAGGGAACTTCTGGGGCCAACGTCCTGACTTTC
TRBJ1-2	NA	NA	TRBV20-1	CSARTDTNYGYTF	TGCAGTGCCAGAACAGACACCAACTATGGCTACACCTTC
TRBJ2-5	NA	NA	TRBV5-1	CASSFSQETQYF	TGCGCCAGCAGCTTCTCTCAAGAGACCCAGTACTTC
TRBJ2-2	few	NA	TRBV6-2/TRBV6-3	CASGRNTGELFF	TGTGCCAGCGGCCGGAACACCGGGGAGCTGTTTTTT
TRBJ1-1	NA	TRBD1	TRBV18	CASSPQGANTEAFF	TGTGCCAGCTCACCACAGGGGGCAAACACTGAAGCTTTCTTT
TRBJ2-5	few	NA	TRBV5-1	CASSLEFLRQGETQYF	TGCGCCAGCAGCTTGGAGTTCCTCCGACAAGGGGAGACCCAGTACTTC
TRBJ1-6	NA	NA	TRBV20-1	CSAPKGALGSPLHF	TGCAGTGCCCCGAAAGGTGCACTAGGTTCACCCCTCCACTTT
TRBJ1-5	many	NA	TRBV10-2	CASSSRGEGLVQPQHF	TGCGCCAGCAGTTCCCGGGGGGAGGGTCTGGTTCAGCCCCAGCATTTT
TRBJ1-5	NA	TRBD1	TRBV5-1	CASSLEGKVAGTGGRQPQHF	TGCGCCAGCAGCTTGGAAGGTAAAGTCGCCGGGACAGGGGGCCGGCAGCCCCAGCATTTT
TRBJ2-1	many	TRBD1	TRBV20-1	CSADRDSSYNEQFF	TGCAGTGCTGACAGGGATAGCTCCTACAATGAGCAGTTCTTC
TRBJ2-1	NA	NA	TRBV7-2	CASTGRSNEQFF	TGTGCCAGCACCGGTAGGTCGAATGAGCAGTTCTTC
TRBJ2-6	many	NA	TRBV10-2	CASSEAGARGANVLTF	TGCGCCAGCAGTGAAGCAGGGGCGCGCGGGGCCAACGTCCTGACTTTC
TRBJ2-6	few	NA	TRBV3-1	CASSQYSLSGANVLTF	TGTGCCAGCAGCCAATACAGCCTCTCTGGGGCCAACGTCCTGACTTTC